This is a list of T cell receptor beta chains from one sample in a study of blood T cell repertoires in COVID-19. Produced via immunoSEQ multiplex PCR; TCRdb's table is partial and in-frame only. This sample has about 170,000 clones, with 83% found just once. The sequenced sample consisted of peripheral blood. These receptors all come from a woman older than 75 with acute or convalescent COVID-19. CDR3s include the opening cysteine and the closing phenylalanine or tryptophan. Fields, in order: V gene, CDR3 protein.

>TRBV28
CASSPPIPGGHGYTF
>TRBV12-3/TRBV12-4
CASSPPGQLKAFF
>TRBV11-2
CASGPPGLDTQYF
>TRBV6-5
CASIQNDRGLQPQHF
>TRBV5-6
CASSLALYNEQFF
>TRBV6-5
CASRDGGGEQYF
>TRBV7-3
CASSSRGASTDTQYF
>TRBV10-3
CAIREGAGGDTQYF
>TRBV5-1
CASSLQGIAYEQYF
>TRBV19
CASILPGQGNYGYTF
>TRBV20-1
CSASGGDNSPLHF
>TRBV29-1
CSVGEGGGQPQHF
>TRBV6-5
CASSYRGEEQYF
>TRBV5-4
CASSQGLAPNTGELFF
>TRBV7-9
CASSLAFQDHLSGANVLTF
>TRBV11-3
CASSLTTSGRAGEQFF
>TRBV7-8
CASSLVGAGGTEAFF
>TRBV19
CASSAGTVATQYF